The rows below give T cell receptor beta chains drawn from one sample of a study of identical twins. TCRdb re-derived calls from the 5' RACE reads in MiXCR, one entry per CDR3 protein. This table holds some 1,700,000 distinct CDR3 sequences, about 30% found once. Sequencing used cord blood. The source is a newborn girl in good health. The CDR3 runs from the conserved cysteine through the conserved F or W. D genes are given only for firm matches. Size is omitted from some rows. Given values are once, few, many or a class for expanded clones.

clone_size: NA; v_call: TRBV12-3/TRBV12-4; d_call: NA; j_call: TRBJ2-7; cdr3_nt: TGTGCCAGCAGCCCGTACCGGGACTCGATATACAATGAGCAGTACTTC; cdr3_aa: CASSPYRDSIYNEQYF
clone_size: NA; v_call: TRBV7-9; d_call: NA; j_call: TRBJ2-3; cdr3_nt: TGTGCCAGCAGCTCATACAGTGCTCCTCTAGGCACAGATACGCAGTATTTT; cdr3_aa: CASSSYSAPLGTDTQYF
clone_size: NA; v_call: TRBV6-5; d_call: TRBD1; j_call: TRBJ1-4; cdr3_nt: TGTGCCAGCAGCAACAGGGGGGGAACTAGTGAAAAACTGTTTTTT; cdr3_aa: CASSNRGGTSEKLFF
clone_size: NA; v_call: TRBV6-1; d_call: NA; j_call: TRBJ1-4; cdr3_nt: TGTGCCAGCAGCCCCAACCGGGACTCGAATGAAAAACTGTTTTTT; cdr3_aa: CASSPNRDSNEKLFF
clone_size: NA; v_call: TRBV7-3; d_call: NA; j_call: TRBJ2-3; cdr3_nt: TGTGCCAGCAGCCCCCGTCACAGGGAGGCAGATACGCAGTATTTT; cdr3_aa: CASSPRHREADTQYF
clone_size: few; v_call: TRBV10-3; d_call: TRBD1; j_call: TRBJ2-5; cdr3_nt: TGTGCCATCAGGGACAGGGGGCAAGAGACCCAGTACTTC; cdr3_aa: CAIRDRGQETQYF
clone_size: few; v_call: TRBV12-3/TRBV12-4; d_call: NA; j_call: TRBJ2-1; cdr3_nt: TGTGCCAGCAGCTCACGAACACGGTCGGGCAATGAGCAGTTCTTC; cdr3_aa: CASSSRTRSGNEQFF
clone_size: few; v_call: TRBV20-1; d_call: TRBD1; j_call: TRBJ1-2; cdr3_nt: TGCAGTGCTCTACGACCGGGACAGGGGGATGGCTACACCTTC; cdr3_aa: CSALRPGQGDGYTF
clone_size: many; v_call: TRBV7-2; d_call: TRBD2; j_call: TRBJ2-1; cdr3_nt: TGTGCCAGCAGTTGGACTAGCTCCTACAATGAGCAGTTCTTC; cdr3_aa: CASSWTSSYNEQFF
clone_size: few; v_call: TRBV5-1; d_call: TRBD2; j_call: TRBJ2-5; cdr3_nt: TGCGCCAGCAGCTCCCGAATGACTAGCGGGACTCAAGAGACCCAGTACTTC; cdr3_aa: CASSSRMTSGTQETQYF
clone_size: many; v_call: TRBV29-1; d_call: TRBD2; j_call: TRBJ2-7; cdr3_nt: TGCAGCGTAGCGGGAGGGCAGTACGAGCAGTACTTC; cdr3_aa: CSVAGGQYEQYF
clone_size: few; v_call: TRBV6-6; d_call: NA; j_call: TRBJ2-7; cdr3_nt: TGTGCCAGCAGTTCCCCGATGTCGAACGAGCAGTACTTC; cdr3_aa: CASSSPMSNEQYF
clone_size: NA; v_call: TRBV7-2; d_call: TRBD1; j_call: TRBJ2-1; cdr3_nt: TGTGCCAGCAGCTTGACAGGGGGTACCCTCTCCTACAATGAGCAGTTCTTC; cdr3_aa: CASSLTGGTLSYNEQFF
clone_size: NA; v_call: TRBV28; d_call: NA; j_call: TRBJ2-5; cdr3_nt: TGTGCCAGCAGTTTTAAGGGGAGGCAGACCCAGTACTTC; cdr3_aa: CASSFKGRQTQYF
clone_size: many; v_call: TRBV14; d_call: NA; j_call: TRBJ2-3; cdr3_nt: TGTGCCAGCAGCCGACGGCTCACAGATACGCAGTATTTT; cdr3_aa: CASSRRLTDTQYF
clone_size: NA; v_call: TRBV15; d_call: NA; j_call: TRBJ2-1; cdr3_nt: TGTGCCACCAGCAGAGAACGGGGTAGCGGTTCGTCCTCCTACAATGAGCAGTTCTTC; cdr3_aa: CATSRERGSGSSSYNEQFF
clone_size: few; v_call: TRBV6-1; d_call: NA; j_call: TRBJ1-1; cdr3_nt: TGTGCCAGCAGTGGGGACACCGGGAGAGCTTTCTTT; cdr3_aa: CASSGDTGRAFF
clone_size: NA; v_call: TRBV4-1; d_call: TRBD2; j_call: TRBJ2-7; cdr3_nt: TGCGCCAGCAGCCGGCTCATACTAGCGGGAGGCTACGAGCAGTACTTC; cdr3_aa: CASSRLILAGGYEQYF
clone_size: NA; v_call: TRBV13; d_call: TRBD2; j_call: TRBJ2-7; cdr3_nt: TGTGCCAGCAGCCTACGGACTAGCGGGAGGACTACTCGATACAATGAGCAGTACTTC; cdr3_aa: CASSLRTSGRTTRYNEQYF
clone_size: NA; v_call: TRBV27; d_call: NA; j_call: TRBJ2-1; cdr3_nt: TGTGCCAGCAGTTTCTTCACCGCCGATGAGCAGTTCTTC; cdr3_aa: CASSFFTADEQFF
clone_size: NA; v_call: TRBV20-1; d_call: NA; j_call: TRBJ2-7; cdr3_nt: TGCAGTGCTAGAGAAAGGGGGACCGGGCTCTCCTACGAGCAGTACTTC; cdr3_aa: CSARERGTGLSYEQYF
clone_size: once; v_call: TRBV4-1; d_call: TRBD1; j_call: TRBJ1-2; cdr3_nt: TGCGCCAGCAGCTCCCCACACCTCAAACAGGGGAACTATGGCTACACCTTC; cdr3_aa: CASSSPHLKQGNYGYTF
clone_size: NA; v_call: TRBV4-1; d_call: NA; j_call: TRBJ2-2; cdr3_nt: TGCGCCAGCAGCCGAGATAAGGGGAGACTTGTAAACACCGGGGAGCTGTTTTTT; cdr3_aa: CASSRDKGRLVNTGELFF
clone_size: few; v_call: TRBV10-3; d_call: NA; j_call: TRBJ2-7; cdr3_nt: TGTGCCATCAGGGACAGTCTCTACGAGCAGTACTTC; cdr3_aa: CAIRDSLYEQYF
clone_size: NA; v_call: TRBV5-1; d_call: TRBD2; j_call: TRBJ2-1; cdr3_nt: TGCGCCAGCAGCTACGGGACTAGCGGGAGAGAGGATGAGCAGTTCTTC; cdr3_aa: CASSYGTSGREDEQFF
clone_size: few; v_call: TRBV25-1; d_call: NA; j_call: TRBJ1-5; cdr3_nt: TGTGCCAGCAAGAAACAGAGAGAATTACAGGGACCCCAGCATTTT; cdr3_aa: CASKKQRELQGPQHF
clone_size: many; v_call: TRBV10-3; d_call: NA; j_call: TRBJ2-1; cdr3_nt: TGTGCCATCAGTGGCTACGACAATGAGCAGTTCTTC; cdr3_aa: CAISGYDNEQFF
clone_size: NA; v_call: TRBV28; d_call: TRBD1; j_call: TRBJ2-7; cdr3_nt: TGTGCCAGCAGTAAACCTGGGACAGTTTCCTACGAGCAGTACTTC; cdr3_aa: CASSKPGTVSYEQYF
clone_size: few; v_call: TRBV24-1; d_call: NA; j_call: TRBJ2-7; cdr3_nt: TGTGCCACCAGTGATTTGGGAAATTCCTACAATGAGCAGTACTTC; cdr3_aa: CATSDLGNSYNEQYF
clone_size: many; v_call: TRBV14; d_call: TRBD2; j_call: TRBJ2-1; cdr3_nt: TGTGCCAGCAGCCGATTCGCGGGACTAGCGTTCCACAAAGGAGGGTTCAATGAGCAGTTCTTC; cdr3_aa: CASSRFAGLAFHKGGFNEQFF
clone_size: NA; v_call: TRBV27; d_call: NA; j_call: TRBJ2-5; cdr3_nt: TGTGCCAGCAGTTTTTACGGGGGGCGTTGGGAGACCCAGTACTTC; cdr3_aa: CASSFYGGRWETQYF
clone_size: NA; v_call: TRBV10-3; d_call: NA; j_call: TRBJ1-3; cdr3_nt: TGTGCCATCAGTTCAAGTGGAAACACCATATATTTT; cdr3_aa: CAISSSGNTIYF
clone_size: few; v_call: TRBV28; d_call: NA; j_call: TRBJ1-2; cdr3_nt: TGTGCCAGCAGTCCAATATACCGGGACACCGCTAACTATGGCTACACCTTC; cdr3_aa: CASSPIYRDTANYGYTF
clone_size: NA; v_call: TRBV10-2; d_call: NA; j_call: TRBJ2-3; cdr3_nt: TGCGCCAGCACTAGGGCCGTGGGGGATACGCAGTATTTT; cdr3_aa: CASTRAVGDTQYF
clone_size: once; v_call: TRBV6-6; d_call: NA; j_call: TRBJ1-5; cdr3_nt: TGTGCCAGCATCTTGGGGGGGAACGTACCTAGCAATCAGCCCCAGCATTTT; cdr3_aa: CASILGGNVPSNQPQHF
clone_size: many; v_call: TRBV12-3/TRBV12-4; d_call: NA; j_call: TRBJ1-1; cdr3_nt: TGTGCCAGCAGTTTACGGCAGGGGCCCACTGAAGCTTTCTTT; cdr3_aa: CASSLRQGPTEAFF
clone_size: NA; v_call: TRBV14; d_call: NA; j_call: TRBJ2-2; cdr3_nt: TGTGCCAGCAGCCAATTAAGGTCCGGGGAGCTGTTTTTT; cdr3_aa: CASSQLRSGELFF
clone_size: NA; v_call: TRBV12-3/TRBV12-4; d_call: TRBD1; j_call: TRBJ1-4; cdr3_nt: TGTGCCAGCAGTTTAGGACAGGGGGTGAATGAAAGACTGTTTTTT; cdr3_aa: CASSLGQGVNERLFF
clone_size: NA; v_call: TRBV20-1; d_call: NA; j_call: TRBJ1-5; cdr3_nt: TGCAGTGCTAGGGGGCCTGACGGCAATCAGCCCCAGCATTTT; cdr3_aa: CSARGPDGNQPQHF
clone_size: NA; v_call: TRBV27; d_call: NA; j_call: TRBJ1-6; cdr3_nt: TGTGCCAGCAGTTTTACTGGATCACCCCTCCACTTT; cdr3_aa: CASSFTGSPLHF
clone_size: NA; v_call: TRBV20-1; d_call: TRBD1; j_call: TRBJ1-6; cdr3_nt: TGCAGTGCTAGAGCCAACAGGGGATATAATTCACCCCTCCACTTT; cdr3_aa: CSARANRGYNSPLHF
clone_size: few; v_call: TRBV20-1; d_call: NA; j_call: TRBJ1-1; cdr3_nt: TGCAGTGCCCGGACAGTATTGATGAACACTGAAGCTTTCTTT; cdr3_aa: CSARTVLMNTEAFF
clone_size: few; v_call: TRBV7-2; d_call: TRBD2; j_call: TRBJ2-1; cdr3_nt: TGTGCCAGCAGCTTAGATTCGACTCTAGCGGGAGGACCCTACAATGAGCAGTTCTTC; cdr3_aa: CASSLDSTLAGGPYNEQFF
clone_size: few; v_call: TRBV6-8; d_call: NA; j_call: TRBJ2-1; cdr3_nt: TGTGCCAGCAGTTACTCGAGCGGTTCGGAGCAGTTCTTC; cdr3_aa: CASSYSSGSEQFF
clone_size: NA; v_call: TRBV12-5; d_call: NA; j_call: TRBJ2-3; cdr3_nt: TGTGCTAGTGGTTTGGGACAGGTTGGCACAGATACGCAGTATTTT; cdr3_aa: CASGLGQVGTDTQYF
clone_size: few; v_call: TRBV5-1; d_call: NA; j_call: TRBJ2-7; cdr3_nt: TGCGCCAAAGACGCAACAGGCCCCTACGAGCAGTACTTC; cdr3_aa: CAKDATGPYEQYF
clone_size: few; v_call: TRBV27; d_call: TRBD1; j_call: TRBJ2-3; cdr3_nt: TGTGCCAGCACGGGACAGGGGGTAGATACGCAGTATTTT; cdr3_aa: CASTGQGVDTQYF
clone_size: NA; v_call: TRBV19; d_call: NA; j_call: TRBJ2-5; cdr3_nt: TGTGCCAGTAGTATAGCCTCGGGACTCCAACAAGAGACCCAGTACTTC; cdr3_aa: CASSIASGLQQETQYF
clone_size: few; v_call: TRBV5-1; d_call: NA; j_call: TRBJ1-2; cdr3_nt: TGCGCCAGCAGCTTGGAACGGCCTTATGGCTACACCTTC; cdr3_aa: CASSLERPYGYTF